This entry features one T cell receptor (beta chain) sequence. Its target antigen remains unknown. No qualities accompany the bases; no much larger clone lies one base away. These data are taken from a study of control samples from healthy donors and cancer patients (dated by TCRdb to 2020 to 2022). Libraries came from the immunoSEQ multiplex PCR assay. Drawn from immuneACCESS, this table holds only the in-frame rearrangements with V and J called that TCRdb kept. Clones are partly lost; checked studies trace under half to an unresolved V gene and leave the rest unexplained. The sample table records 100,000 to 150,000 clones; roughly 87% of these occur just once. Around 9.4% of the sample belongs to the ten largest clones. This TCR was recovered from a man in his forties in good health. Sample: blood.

The CDR3 region has the sequence CASSHRGMDEQYF. The DNA reads as follows: TGTGCCAGCAGCCACAGGGGGATGGACGAGCAGTACTTC. Here the chain combines TRBV14 and TRBJ2-7; TRBD1 matches 7 bases in the middle. The germline V gene provides CDR1 SGHDN and CDR2 FVKESK. The CDR3 holds 13 amino acids from the cysteine to the phenylalanine. CDR3 DNA is the only sequence kept; it has 39 bases, read in frame from the first base. Trimming accounts for 3 bases at V and 5 bases at J, while the number of junction bases matched to no gene is 4.